The clone carrying this T cell receptor beta chain was seen once. This CDR3 is 15 amino acids long. With V trimmed by 6 bases and J by 3 bases, 4 bases remained unmatched. In germline, CDR1 is LNHDA, CDR2 SQIVND (reference sequence). The data were taken from a study of blood T cell repertoires in COVID-19. Overall study: Samples taken during acute and convalescent COVID-19 were collected in the United States, Italy and Spain.

As handled by the study authors: Amplified reference gene primers provided the basis for estimating nucleated cell counts. Data came from immunoSEQ multiplex PCR; TCRdb stores just in-frame clones and leaves some out. The V and J calls and the clone size are those of that table, but D and trimming were determined from the DNA. The repertoire holds roughly 200,000 clones, with more than 80% as singletons. The specimen was peripheral blood. This receptor was identified in a man aged 45-60 years with acute or convalescent COVID-19. V and J are TRBV19 and TRBJ2-1; 11 nucleotides match TRBD2. The chain's CDR3 is CASSRLAGFYNEQFF. As DNA, the CDR3 is TGTGCCAGTAGCCGACTAGCGGGGTTCTACAATGAGCAGTTCTTC.